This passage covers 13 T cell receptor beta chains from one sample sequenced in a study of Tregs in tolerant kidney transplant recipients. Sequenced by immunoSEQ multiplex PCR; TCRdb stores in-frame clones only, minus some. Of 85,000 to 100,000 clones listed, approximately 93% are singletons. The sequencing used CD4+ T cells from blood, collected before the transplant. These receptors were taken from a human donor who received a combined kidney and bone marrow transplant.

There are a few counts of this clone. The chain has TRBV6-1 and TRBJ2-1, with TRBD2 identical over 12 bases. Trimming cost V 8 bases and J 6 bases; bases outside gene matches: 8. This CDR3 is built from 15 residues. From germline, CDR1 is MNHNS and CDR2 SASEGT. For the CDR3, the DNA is TGTGCCAGCGGCGGACTAGCGGGGACGGCCAATGAGCAGTTCTTC. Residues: CASGGLAGTANEQFF.

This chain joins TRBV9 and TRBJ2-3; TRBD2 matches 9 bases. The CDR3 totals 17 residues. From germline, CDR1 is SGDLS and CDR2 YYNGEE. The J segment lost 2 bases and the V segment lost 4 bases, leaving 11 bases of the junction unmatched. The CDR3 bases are TGTGCCAGCAGCCCCGGGGTTAGCGGGGGCGACACAGATACGCAGTATTTT. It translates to CASSPGVSGGDTDTQYF.

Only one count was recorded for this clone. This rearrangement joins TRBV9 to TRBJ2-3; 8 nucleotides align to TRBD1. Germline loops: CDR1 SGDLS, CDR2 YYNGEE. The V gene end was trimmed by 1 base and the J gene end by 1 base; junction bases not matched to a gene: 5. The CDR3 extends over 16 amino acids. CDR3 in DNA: TGTGCCAGCAGCGTACAGGGGGCGCTGGGCACAGATACGCAGTATTTT. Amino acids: CASSVQGALGTDTQYF.

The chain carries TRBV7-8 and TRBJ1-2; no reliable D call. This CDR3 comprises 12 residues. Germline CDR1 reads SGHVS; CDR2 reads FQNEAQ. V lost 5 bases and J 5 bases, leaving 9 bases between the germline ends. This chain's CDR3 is CASSRDYYGYTF. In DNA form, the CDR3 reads TGTGCCAGCAGCCGGGATTATTATGGCTACACCTTC.

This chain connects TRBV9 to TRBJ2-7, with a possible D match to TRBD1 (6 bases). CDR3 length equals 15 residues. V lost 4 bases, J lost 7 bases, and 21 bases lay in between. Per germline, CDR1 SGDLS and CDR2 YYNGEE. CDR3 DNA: TGTGCCAGCAGCCCAATACAAAACACAGGGAGTGAGCAGTACTTC. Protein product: CASSPIQNTGSEQYF.

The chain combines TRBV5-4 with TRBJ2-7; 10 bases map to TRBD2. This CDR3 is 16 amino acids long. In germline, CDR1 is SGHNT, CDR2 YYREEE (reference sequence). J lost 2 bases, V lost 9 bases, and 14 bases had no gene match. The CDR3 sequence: CATTRLAGVGPYEQYF. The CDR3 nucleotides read TGTGCCACCACGCGGCTAGCGGGAGTAGGGCCCTACGAGCAGTACTTC.

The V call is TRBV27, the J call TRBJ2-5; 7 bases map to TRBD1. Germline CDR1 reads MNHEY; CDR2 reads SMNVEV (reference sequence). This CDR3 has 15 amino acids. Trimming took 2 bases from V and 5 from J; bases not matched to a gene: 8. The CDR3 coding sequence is TGTGCCAGCAGTTTACTCGGGACAGTTGGGGAGACCCAGTACTTC. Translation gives CASSLLGTVGETQYF.

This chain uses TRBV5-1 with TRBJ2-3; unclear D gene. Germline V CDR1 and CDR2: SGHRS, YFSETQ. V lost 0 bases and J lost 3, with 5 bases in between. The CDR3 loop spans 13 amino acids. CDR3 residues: CASSLAMTDTQYF. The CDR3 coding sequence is TGCGCCAGCAGCTTGGCCATGACAGATACGCAGTATTTT.

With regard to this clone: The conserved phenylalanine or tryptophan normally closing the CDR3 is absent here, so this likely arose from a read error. This chain's CDR3 is CASSKSTGTGFNYGYTL. The CDR3 DNA reads TGTGCCAGTAGCAAGTCGACCGGGACAGGGTTTAACTATGGCTACACCCTC. V usage is TRBV19 and J usage is TRBJ1-2; TRBD1 agrees at 9 bases. The CDR3 sequence is 17 residues long. The germline V gene encodes CDR1 LNHDA and CDR2 SQIVND (reference sequence). J lost 1 base, V lost 6 bases, and 12 bases had no gene match.

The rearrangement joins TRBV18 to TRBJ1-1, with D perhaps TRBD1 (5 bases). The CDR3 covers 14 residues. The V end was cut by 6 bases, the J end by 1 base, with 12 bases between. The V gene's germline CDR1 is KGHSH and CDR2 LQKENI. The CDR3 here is CASSPGQTNTEAFF. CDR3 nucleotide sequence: TGTGCCAGCTCTCCCGGACAAACGAACACTGAAGCTTTCTTT.

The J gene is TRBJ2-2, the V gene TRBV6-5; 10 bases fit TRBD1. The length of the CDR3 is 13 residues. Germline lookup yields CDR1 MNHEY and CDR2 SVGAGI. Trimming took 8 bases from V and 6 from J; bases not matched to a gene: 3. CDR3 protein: CASRDRGAGELFF. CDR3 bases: TGTGCCAGCCGGGACAGGGGTGCCGGGGAGCTGTTTTTT.

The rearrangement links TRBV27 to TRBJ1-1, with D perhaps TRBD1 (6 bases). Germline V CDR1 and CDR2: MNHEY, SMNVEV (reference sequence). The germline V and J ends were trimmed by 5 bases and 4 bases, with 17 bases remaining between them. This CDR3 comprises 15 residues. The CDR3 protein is CASSPRQVPGTEAFF. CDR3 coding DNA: TGTGCCAGCAGTCCCAGACAGGTCCCAGGCACTGAAGCTTTCTTT.

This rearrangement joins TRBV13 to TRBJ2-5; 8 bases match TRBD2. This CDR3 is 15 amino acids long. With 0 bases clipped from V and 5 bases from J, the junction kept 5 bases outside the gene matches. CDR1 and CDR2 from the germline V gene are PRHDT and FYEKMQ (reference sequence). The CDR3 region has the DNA TGTGCCAGCAGCTTAGGGGCTAGCGGGTGGGAGACCCAGTACTTC. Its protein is CASSLGASGWETQYF.